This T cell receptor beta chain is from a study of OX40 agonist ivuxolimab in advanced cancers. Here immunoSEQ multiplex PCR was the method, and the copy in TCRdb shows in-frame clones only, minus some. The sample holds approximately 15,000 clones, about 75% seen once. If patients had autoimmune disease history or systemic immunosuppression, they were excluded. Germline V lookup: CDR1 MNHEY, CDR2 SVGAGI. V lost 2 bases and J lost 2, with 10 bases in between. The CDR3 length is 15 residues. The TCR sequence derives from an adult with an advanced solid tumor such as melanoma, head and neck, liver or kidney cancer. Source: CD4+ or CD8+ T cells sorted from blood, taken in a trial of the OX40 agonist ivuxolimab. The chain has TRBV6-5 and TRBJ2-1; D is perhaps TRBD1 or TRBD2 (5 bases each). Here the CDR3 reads CASSYGLGAYNEQFF. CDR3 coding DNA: TGTGCCAGCAGTTACGGGTTGGGGGCCTACAATGAGCAGTTCTTC.